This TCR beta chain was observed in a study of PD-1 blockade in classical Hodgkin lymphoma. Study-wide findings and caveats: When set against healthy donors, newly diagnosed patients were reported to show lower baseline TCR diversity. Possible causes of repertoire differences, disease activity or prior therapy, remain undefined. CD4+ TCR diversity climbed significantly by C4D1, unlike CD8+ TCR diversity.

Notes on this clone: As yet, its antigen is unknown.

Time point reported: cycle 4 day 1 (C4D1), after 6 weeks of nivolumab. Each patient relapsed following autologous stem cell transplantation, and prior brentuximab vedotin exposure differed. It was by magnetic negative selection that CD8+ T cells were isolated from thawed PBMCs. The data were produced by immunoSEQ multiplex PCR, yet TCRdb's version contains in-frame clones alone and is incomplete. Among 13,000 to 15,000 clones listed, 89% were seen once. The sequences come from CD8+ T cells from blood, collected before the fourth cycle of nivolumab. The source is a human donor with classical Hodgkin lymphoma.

In DNA, the CDR3 is TGTGCCATCAGTGAGTCGAGGGTTGAGCAGTACTTC. As protein: CAISESRVEQYF. This chain uses TRBV10-3 with TRBJ2-7, with a tentative D call TRBD2 (5 bases). Germline V gene data show CDR1 as ENHRY and CDR2 as SYGVKD. This CDR3 has 12 residues. The ends were cut back, 0 bases at V and 7 bases at J, with 7 bases in the middle.